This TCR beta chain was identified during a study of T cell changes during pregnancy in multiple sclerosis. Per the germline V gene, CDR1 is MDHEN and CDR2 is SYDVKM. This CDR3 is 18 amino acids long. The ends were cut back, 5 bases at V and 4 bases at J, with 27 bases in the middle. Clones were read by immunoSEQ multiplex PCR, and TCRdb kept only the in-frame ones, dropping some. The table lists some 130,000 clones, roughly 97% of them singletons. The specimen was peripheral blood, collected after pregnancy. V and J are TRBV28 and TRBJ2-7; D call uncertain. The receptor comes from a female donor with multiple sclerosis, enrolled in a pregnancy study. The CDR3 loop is CASSLSLYDTKFLYEQYF. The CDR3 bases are TGTGCCAGCAGTCTTTCGCTATATGACACCAAGTTTTTGTACGAGCAGTACTTC.